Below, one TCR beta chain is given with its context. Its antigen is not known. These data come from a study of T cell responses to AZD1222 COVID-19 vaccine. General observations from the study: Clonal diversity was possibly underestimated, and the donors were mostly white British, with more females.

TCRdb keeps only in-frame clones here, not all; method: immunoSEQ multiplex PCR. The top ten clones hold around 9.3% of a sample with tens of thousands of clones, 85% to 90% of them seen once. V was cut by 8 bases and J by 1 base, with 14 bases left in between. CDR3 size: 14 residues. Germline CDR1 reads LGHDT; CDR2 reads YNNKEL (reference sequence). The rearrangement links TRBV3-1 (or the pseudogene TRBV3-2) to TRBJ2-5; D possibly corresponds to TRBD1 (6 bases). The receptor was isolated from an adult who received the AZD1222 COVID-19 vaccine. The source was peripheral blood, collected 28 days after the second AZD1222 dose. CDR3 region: CASPLTGLQETQYF. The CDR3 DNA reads TGTGCCAGCCCCCTAACAGGGCTCCAAGAGACCCAGTACTTC.